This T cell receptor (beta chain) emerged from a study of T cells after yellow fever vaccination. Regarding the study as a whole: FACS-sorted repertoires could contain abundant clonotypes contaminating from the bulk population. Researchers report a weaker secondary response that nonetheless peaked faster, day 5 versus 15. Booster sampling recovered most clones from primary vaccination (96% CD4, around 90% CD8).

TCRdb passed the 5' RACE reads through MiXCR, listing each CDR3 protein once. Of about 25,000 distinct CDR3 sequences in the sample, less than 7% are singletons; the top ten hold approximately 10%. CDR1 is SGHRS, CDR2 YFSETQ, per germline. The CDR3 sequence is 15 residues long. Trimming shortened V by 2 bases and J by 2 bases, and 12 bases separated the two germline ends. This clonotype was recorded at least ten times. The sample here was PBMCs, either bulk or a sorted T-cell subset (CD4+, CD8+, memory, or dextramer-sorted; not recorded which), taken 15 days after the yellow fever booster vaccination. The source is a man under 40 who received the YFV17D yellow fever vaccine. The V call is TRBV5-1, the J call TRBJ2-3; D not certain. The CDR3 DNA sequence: TGCGCCAGCAGCTTTAAAGGGTCGATCACAGATACGCAGTATTTT. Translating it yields CASSFKGSITDTQYF.